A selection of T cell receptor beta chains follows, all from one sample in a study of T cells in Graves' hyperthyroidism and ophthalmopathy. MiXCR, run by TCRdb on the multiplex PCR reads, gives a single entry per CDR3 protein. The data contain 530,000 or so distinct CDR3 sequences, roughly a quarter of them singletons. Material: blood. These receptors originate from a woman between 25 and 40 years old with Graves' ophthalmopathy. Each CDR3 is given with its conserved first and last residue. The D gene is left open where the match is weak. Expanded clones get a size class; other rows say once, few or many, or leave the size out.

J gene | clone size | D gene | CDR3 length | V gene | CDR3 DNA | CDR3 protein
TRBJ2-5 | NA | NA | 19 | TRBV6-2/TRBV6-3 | TGTGCCAGCAGTTACTCGATGTCCCGTGGCGGGGGCCTCAGAGAGACCCAGTACTTC | CASSYSMSRGGGLRETQYF
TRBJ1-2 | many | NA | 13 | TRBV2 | TGTGCCAGCAGTCCCGGGACACCCAATCGCTTGCCCTTC | CASSPGTPNRLPF
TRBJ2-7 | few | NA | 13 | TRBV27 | TGTGCCAGCGGGACGCCCGACCTTTACGAGCAGTACTTC | CASGTPDLYEQYF
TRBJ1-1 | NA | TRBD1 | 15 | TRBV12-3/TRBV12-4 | TGTGCCAGCAGGTCGGGACAGGGGCAGAACACTGAAGCTTTCTTT | CASRSGQGQNTEAFF
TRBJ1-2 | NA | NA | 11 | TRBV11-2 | TGTGCCAGCAGCTCTTCCGGGACTGCTCGCTTC | CASSSSGTARF
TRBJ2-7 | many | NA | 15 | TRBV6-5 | TGTGCCAGCAGTTATGAGGGGGGCCTTCCTTACGAGCAGTACTTC | CASSYEGGLPYEQYF
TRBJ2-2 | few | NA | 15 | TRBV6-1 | TGTGCCAGCAGAACGGAGGGGGGGCTGGACGGGGAGCTGTTTTTT | CASRTEGGLDGELFF
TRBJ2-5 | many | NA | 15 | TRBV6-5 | TGTGCCAGCAACCCCGTGGGATTCCACGAGGAGACCCAGTACTTC | CASNPVGFHEETQYF
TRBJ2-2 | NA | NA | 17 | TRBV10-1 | TGCGCCAGCAGTGACACTCGGGGCACATCGAACACCGGGGAGCTGTTTTTT | CASSDTRGTSNTGELFF
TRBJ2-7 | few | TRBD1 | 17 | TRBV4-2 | TGTGCCAGCAGCCAAGGGATCGGACAGGACCCAACCTACGAGCAGTACTTC | CASSQGIGQDPTYEQYF
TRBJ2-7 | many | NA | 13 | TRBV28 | TGTGCCAGCAGTTTATGGAGCTCCTACGAGCAGTACTTC | CASSLWSSYEQYF
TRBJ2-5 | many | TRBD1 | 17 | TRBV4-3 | TGCGCCAGCAGCCAAGGGACAGGATTGGGGAACCCAGAGACCCAGTACTTC | CASSQGTGLGNPETQYF
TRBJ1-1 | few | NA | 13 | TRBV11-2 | TGTGCCAGCAGCTTAGGCTCGATTTTTGAAGCTTTCTTT | CASSLGSIFEAFF
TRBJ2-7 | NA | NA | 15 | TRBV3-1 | TGTGCCAGCAGCCAAGAGGAGCAGGGATGGGACGAGCAGTACTTC | CASSQEEQGWDEQYF
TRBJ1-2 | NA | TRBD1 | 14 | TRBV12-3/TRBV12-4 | TGTGCCAGCAGGGGAGCCGGGACAGTCTATGGCTACACCTTC | CASRGAGTVYGYTF
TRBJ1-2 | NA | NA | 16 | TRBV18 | TGTGCCAGCTCACCTATCCCAGTCCGGCACTCCTATGGCTACACCTTC | CASSPIPVRHSYGYTF
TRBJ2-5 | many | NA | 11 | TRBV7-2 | TGTGCCAGCAGTTGGTCGGGGACCCAGTACTTC | CASSWSGTQYF
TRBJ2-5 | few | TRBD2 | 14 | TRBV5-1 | TGCGCCAGCGGAGGGACTAGCGGCCAAGAGACCCAGTACTTC | CASGGTSGQETQYF
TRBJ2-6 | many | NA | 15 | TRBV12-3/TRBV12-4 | TGTGCCAGCAGTTCCTGGTTCTCTGGGGCCAACGTCCTGACTTTC | CASSSWFSGANVLTF
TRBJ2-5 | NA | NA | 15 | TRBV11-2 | TGTGCCAGCAGCTTGGGGACGGGAGTCGGGGAGACCCAGTACTTC | CASSLGTGVGETQYF
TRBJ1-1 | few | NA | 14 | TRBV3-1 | TGTGCCAGCACCGCAAGGGGGGGAAGGACTGAAGCTTTCTTT | CASTARGGRTEAFF
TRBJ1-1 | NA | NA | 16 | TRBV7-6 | TGTGCCAGCAGCTTATATCTCCCGGGGGGGGGCTCAGAAGCTTTCTTT | CASSLYLPGGGSEAFF
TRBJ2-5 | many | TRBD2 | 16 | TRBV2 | TGTGCCAGCAGTAAAGGACTAGCGGGGGCCCAAGAGACCCAGTACTTC | CASSKGLAGAQETQYF
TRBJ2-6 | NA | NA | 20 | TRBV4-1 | TGCGCCAGCAGCCAGGACTTTCTCGGGTTTGGGAAGTCTGGGGCCAACGTCCTGACTTTC | CASSQDFLGFGKSGANVLTF
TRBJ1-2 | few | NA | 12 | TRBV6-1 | TGTGCCAGCAATGAAGGAGGAGGAGGCTACACCTTC | CASNEGGGGYTF
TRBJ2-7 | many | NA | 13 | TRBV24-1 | TGTGCCACCAGTGATTTGACTGGAGGGAGGTTGTACTTC | CATSDLTGGRLYF
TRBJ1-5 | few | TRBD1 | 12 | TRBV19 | TGTGCCACCGGGACAGGGGCTCAGCCCCAGCATTTT | CATGTGAQPQHF
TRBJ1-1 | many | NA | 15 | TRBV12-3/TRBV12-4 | TGTGCCAGCAGTTTCACGGGACTCTTGAACACTGAAGCTTTCTTT | CASSFTGLLNTEAFF
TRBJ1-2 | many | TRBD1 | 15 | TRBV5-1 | TGCGCCAGCAGCGTACAACCGGGACAGGCGGAGGGCTACACCTTC | CASSVQPGQAEGYTF
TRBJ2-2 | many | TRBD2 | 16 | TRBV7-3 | TGTGCCAGCAGCTTATGGGCGGGAGGTGGGGCCGGGGAGCTGTTTTTT | CASSLWAGGGAGELFF
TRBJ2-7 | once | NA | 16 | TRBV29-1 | TGCAGCGTTGAAGTGCGGCGCCAGGGGCGCCCCTACGAGCAGTACTTC | CSVEVRRQGRPYEQYF
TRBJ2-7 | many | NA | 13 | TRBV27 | TGTGCCAGCAGTTTCCACTTTTTCTACGAGCAGTACTTC | CASSFHFFYEQYF
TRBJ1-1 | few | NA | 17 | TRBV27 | TGTGCCAGCAGTTCCATGATCAGGGGACCTCTGAACACTGAAGCTTTCTTT | CASSSMIRGPLNTEAFF
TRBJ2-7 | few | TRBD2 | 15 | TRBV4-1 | TGCGCCAGCAGCCAGATAAGCGGGGGGGCGATCGAGCAGTACTTC | CASSQISGGAIEQYF
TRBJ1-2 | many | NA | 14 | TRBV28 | TGTGCCAGCAGTTTTCTTCGGGGAAACTATGGCTACACCTTC | CASSFLRGNYGYTF
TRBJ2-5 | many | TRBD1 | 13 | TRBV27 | TGTGCCAGCAGTTGGACAGGACAAGAGACCCAGTACTTC | CASSWTGQETQYF